Following are 27 T cell receptor beta chains from one sample sequenced in a study of CD8+ T cells in alopecia areata. Once RNA had been extracted, it was reverse transcribed into cDNA to act as the sequencing template. Sequenced by immunoSEQ multiplex PCR; TCRdb stores in-frame clones only, minus some. Found here are around 97,000 clones, 70% to 90% of them singletons; the top ten hold roughly 10%. Indicated treatment: oral pan-JAK inhibitor, 5-10 mg twice daily. The material sequenced was CD8+ T cells sorted from blood, taken at approximately week 30, from a patient treated with tofacitinib. These TCRs come from a human donor with alopecia areata.

CDR3 sequence reads: CASSLESNEQYF. For the CDR3, the DNA is TGTGCCAGCAGCTTAGAGTCCAACGAGCAGTACTTC. This chain connects TRBV7-9 to TRBJ2-7; no definite D call. The CDR3 runs to 12 residues. Germline CDR1 reads SEHNR; CDR2 reads FQNEAQ (reference sequence). Trimming took off 1 base at V and 5 bases at J, with 6 bases between the two ends. Full variable domain (missing parts from reference TRBV7-9 and TRBJ2-7): DTGVSQNPRHKITKRGQNVTFRCDPISEHNRLYWYRQTLGQGPEFLTYFQNEAQLEKSRLLSDRFSAERPKGSFSTLEIQRTEQGDSAMYLCASSLESNEQYFGPGTRLTVT.

The V and J genes are TRBV11-1 and TRBJ2-7, with a tentative D call TRBD1 (6 bases). The CDR3 extends over 13 amino acids. Per germline, CDR1 SGHAT and CDR2 FQDESV (reference sequence). Trimming removed 5 bases at V and 4 bases at J, with 12 bases between. In DNA form, the CDR3 reads TGTGCCAGCAGCCTAGAACAGGGATACGAGCAGTACTTC. Translation gives CASSLEQGYEQYF.

The chain recombines TRBV6-1 with TRBJ1-2; D uncertain. Trimming stripped 2 bases from V and 0 bases from J, with 10 bases between. The CDR3 is made up of 15 amino acids. Looked up from germline, CDR1 is MNHNS and CDR2 is SASEGT. The chain's CDR3 is CASSERRAANYGYTF. The CDR3 region has the DNA TGTGCCAGCAGTGAAAGGAGGGCCGCTAACTATGGCTACACCTTC.

In its sample, this clone was seen a few times. This chain links TRBV7-8 with TRBJ1-1; 8 bases line up with TRBD1. There are 13 residues in the CDR3. Unmatched junction bases numbered 6, after V lost 5 bases and J lost 7 bases. Germline-derived CDR1 and CDR2 are SGHVS and FQNEAQ. The CDR3: CASSRDRFFEAFF. The CDR3 bases are TGTGCCAGCAGCCGGGACAGGTTCTTTGAAGCTTTCTTT.

This chain connects TRBV6-5 to TRBJ2-3; 8 positions match TRBD2. Germline lookup yields CDR1 MNHEY and CDR2 SVGAGI. The length of the CDR3 is 15 residues. Trimming cost V 6 bases and J 6 bases; bases outside gene matches: 11. The CDR3 here is CASSLSGGGLDTQYF. The CDR3 nucleotides read TGTGCCAGCAGCCTGAGCGGGGGAGGCCTGGATACGCAGTATTTT.

This chain connects TRBV5-4 to TRBJ2-7; 11 bases align to TRBD2. Germline CDR1 SGHNT, CDR2 YYREEE (reference sequence). The CDR3 has 17 amino acids. The V and J ends lost 1 base and 5 bases, in that order; junction bases with no gene match: 11. The CDR3 loop reads CASSLRSLAGVIHEQYF. In DNA, the CDR3 is TGTGCCAGCAGCTTGCGGTCACTAGCGGGAGTCATCCACGAGCAGTACTTC.

This clone has a handful of counts. J is TRBJ1-1 and V is TRBV29-1; D may be TRBD1 (5 bases). CDR3 length: 12 residues. Trimming removed 4 bases at V and 0 bases at J, with 6 bases between. Looked up from germline, CDR1 is SQVTM and CDR2 is ANQGSEA. This chain's CDR3 is CSVARVNTEAFF. The CDR3 DNA sequence: TGCAGCGTTGCCAGGGTGAACACTGAAGCTTTCTTT.

This clone was seen just once. V usage is TRBV27 and J usage is TRBJ2-3, with D tentatively TRBD1 or TRBD2 (6 bases each). The ends were cut back, 3 bases at V and 5 bases at J, with 15 bases in the middle. There are 15 residues in the CDR3. CDR1 is MNHEY and CDR2 is SMNVEV in the germline V gene (reference sequence). CDR3 in DNA: TGTGCCAGCAGTTTTAGGGGGAGGAGGGGAGATACGCAGTATTTT. Protein: CASSFRGRRGDTQYF.

In nucleotides, the CDR3 is TGTGCCACAAGATCGACAGGCTCGGGCGGGGAGCTGTTTTTT. Residues: CATRSTGSGGELFF. This chain connects TRBV7-9 to TRBJ2-2; tentatively, D is TRBD1 (6 bases). The germline V gene has CDR1 SEHNR and CDR2 FQNEAQ (reference sequence). The CDR3 has 14 amino acids. Trimming shortened V by 10 bases and J by 7 bases, and 19 bases separated the two germline ends.

CDR3: CASSEFGQTNEQFF. The CDR3 bases are TGTGCCAGCAGTGAATTTGGGCAAACCAATGAGCAGTTCTTC. The genes are TRBV25-1 and TRBJ2-1; D gene uncertain. V lost 1 base and J 6 bases, leaving 10 bases between the germline ends. The CDR3 has 14 residues. Looked up from germline, CDR1 is MGHDK and CDR2 is SYGVNS.

The CDR3 DNA follows: TGTGCCAGCAGCCCCCCCGGACCAGGGGACACTGAAGCTTTCTTT. Residues: CASSPPGPGDTEAFF. The V and J genes are TRBV7-9 and TRBJ1-1, with D perhaps TRBD1 (6 bases). The CDR3 spans 15 residues. CDR1 and CDR2 from the germline V gene are SEHNR and FQNEAQ (reference sequence). The V end was cut by 5 bases, the J end by 3 bases, with 16 bases between.

This clone has only a few counts. This chain uses TRBV4-1 with TRBJ2-7; D assignment may be TRBD1 or TRBD2 (5 bases each). Looked up from germline, CDR1 is MGHRA and CDR2 is YSYEKL. Trimming shortened V by 2 bases and J by 7 bases, and 15 bases separated the two germline ends. CDR3 size: 14 residues. In nucleotides, the CDR3 is TGCGCCAGCAGCCAAACTCCCGGGACGCAAGAGCAGTACTTC. Translation gives CASSQTPGTQEQYF.

This chain connects TRBV11-2 to TRBJ2-3, with D unresolved. The CDR3 loop spans 12 amino acids. Germline V lookup: CDR1 SGHAT, CDR2 FQNNGV. Trimming took off 4 bases at V and 4 bases at J, with 6 bases between the two ends. This CDR3 is CASSSSPDTQYF. The CDR3 DNA is TGTGCCAGCAGCTCATCCCCAGATACGCAGTATTTT.

The chain recombines TRBV5-1 with TRBJ1-2; tentatively, D is TRBD1 (5 bases). The germline gives CDR1 SGHRS, CDR2 YFSETQ. Trimming took 1 base from V and 1 from J, leaving 8 bases between them. The CDR3 sequence is 14 residues long. For the CDR3, the DNA is TGCGCCAGCAGCTTGACAGGACTTAACTATGGCTACACCTTC. The encoded protein is CASSLTGLNYGYTF.

The genes are TRBV10-3 and TRBJ2-7; TRBD1 matches at 7 bases. The CDR3 runs to 20 residues. V shed 6 bases and J 5 bases; nucleotides not matched to a gene: 28. Germline lookup yields CDR1 ENHRY and CDR2 SYGVKD. The CDR3 loop reads CAIRQLTGQLTEYQIDEQYF. The CDR3 DNA is TGTGCCATCAGGCAGCTGACGGGACAGTTAACGGAGTACCAGATCGACGAGCAGTACTTC.

This clone was found a few times. This chain joins TRBV4-1 and TRBJ2-5; tentative D call: TRBD2 (7 bases). Germline assignment: CDR1 MGHRA and CDR2 YSYEKL. Trimming left V 4 bases short and J 1 base short, with 13 bases between. This CDR3 comprises 15 residues. The CDR3 DNA is TGCGCCAGCAGCCCGGGGGCGGGGGCCCAAGAGACCCAGTACTTC. It codes for CASSPGAGAQETQYF.

This clone was observed a single time. Other DNA sequences in this specimen translate into the identical CDR3. The rearrangement uses TRBV7-9 and TRBJ1-6; D is unresolved. Trimming stripped 1 base from V and 7 bases from J, with 2 bases between. CDR1 and CDR2 (germline): SEHNR, FQNEAQ (reference sequence). This CDR3 comprises 12 residues. The CDR3 protein is CASSLGNSPLHF. The CDR3, as DNA: TGTGCCAGCAGCTTAGGAAATTCACCCCTCCACTTT.

The chain recombines TRBV11-2 with TRBJ2-3; 8 nucleotides agree with TRBD2. The length of the CDR3 is 14 residues. The germline V gene encodes CDR1 SGHAT and CDR2 FQNNGV. J lost 2 bases, V lost 6 bases, and 4 bases had no gene match. CDR3 in DNA: TGTGCCAGCAGACAACTAGCGGACACAGATACGCAGTATTTT. Amino acids: CASRQLADTDTQYF.

As to this clone: At one of its ends the junction is not consistent with the germline gene, which may arise from a read error. The sample has other DNA sequences that encode this CDR3 too. This rearrangement joins TRBV28 to TRBJ2-2, with 12 bases that match TRBD1. The CDR3 covers 15 residues. The germline V gene has CDR1 MDHEN and CDR2 SYDVKM. The CDR3 DNA is TGTGCCAGCGCCGAACCGGGACAGGGGGCCGGGGAGCTGTTCTTT. Its translation is CASAEPGQGAGELFF. The full variable domain, completed using reference TRBV28 and TRBJ2-2, is DVKVTQSSRYLVKRTGEKVFLECVQDMDHENMFWYRQDPGLGLRLIYFSYDVKMKEKGDIPEGYSVSREKKERFSLILESASTNQTSMYLCASAEPGQGAGELFFGEGSRLTVL.

This chain joins TRBV5-4 and TRBJ1-1; D not certain. Trimming left V 0 bases short and J 7 bases short, with 13 bases between. Germline V lookup: CDR1 SGHNT, CDR2 YYREEE (reference sequence). The CDR3 spans 14 residues. The CDR3 DNA reads as TGTGCCAGCAGCTTGGGAGGCCCCGGCGGTGAAGCTTTCTTT. Amino acids: CASSLGGPGGEAFF.

The chain employs TRBV19 and TRBJ2-1; D is uncertain. Germline CDR1 reads LNHDA; CDR2 reads SQIVND (reference sequence). The CDR3 consists of 14 residues. Deletions cut 1 base from V and 7 bases from J, with 11 bases between. CDR3 region: CASSIVGLGNEQFF. CDR3 in DNA: TGTGCCAGTAGTATAGTCGGGTTGGGGAATGAGCAGTTCTTC.

The chain recombines TRBV15 with TRBJ1-2; D is uncertain. This CDR3 is 14 amino acids long. With 3 bases removed from V and 3 bases from J, the gap between germline ends came to 11 bases. From germline, CDR1 is LNHNV and CDR2 YYDKDF (reference sequence). CDR3 amino acids: CATSSAGPDYGYTF. The CDR3 nucleotides are TGTGCCACCAGCAGTGCAGGACCCGACTATGGCTACACCTTC.

V gene TRBV4-1 combines with J gene TRBJ2-1; 9 bases are a match to TRBD1. Trimming removed 2 bases from V and 7 bases from J; junction bases left unmatched: 9. Per germline, CDR1 MGHRA and CDR2 YSYEKL. The CDR3 is 16 amino acids. The CDR3 spells CASSQFIPGQGNEQFF. As DNA, the CDR3 is TGCGCCAGCAGCCAATTTATACCGGGACAGGGAAATGAGCAGTTCTTC.

V gene TRBV9 combines with J gene TRBJ2-7; 10 bases fit TRBD1. This CDR3 has 17 amino acids. The germline gives CDR1 SGDLS, CDR2 YYNGEE. J was trimmed by 0 bases and V by 3 bases; bases with no gene match: 9. The CDR3 bases are TGTGCCAGCAGCGCCTCCTCCGGGACAGGGGCCTCCTACGAGCAGTACTTC. This codes for CASSASSGTGASYEQYF.

This clone was detected only a few times. The chain uses TRBV7-9 and TRBJ1-2; 7 positions agree with TRBD1. Germline loops: CDR1 SEHNR, CDR2 FQNEAQ (reference sequence). The J segment lost 3 bases and the V segment lost 5 bases, leaving 6 bases of the junction unmatched. The CDR3 contains 14 residues. The CDR3 DNA reads TGTGCCAGCAGCCCAGGGCAGGGGGACTATGGCTACACCTTC. Amino acid sequence: CASSPGQGDYGYTF. The variable domain in full, with the rest retrieved from reference TRBV7-9 and TRBJ1-2, is DTGVSQNPRHKITKRGQNVTFRCDPISEHNRLYWYRQTLGQGPEFLTYFQNEAQLEKSRLLSDRFSAERPKGSFSTLEIQRTEQGDSAMYLCASSPGQGDYGYTFGSGTRLTVV.

The V call is TRBV6-1, the J call TRBJ2-7; 11 nucleotides agree with TRBD1. The germline gives CDR1 MNHNS, CDR2 SASEGT. Trimming cost V 8 bases and J 7 bases; bases outside gene matches: 13. The CDR3 totals 15 residues. CDR3 sequence reads: CASQLLGQGAGEQYF. CDR3 bases: TGTGCCAGCCAACTATTAGGACAGGGGGCCGGGGAGCAGTACTTC.

The chain uses TRBV9 and TRBJ2-7; the D gene is possibly TRBD2 (5 bases). The ends were cut back, 0 bases at V and 5 bases at J, with 15 bases in the middle. The CDR3 runs 15 residues. Germline values: CDR1 SGDLS, CDR2 YYNGEE. CDR3 region: CASSVGSGAGNEQYF. The CDR3 bases are TGTGCCAGCAGCGTAGGGAGCGGTGCGGGCAACGAGCAGTACTTC.